This T cell receptor beta chain was sequenced in a study of OX40 agonist ivuxolimab in advanced cancers. As for the study in general: One hepatocellular carcinoma and a couple of cutaneous melanoma patients partially responded.

Concerning this clone: Its target is unknown.

This CDR3 is 14 amino acids long. Unmatched junction bases numbered 3, after V lost 1 base and J lost 5 bases. CDR1 is LNHDA, CDR2 SQIVND, per germline (reference sequence). Study-level results: Compared with CD4+, CD8+ T cells on average had more expanded clones. With doses of 0.1 to 3.0 mg/kg, CD4+ and CD8+ blood T cells had undergone clonal expansion by week 6.

Repertoires were generated with immunoSEQ multiplex PCR, while TCRdb's copy carries only in-frame clones and drops some. The sample lists about 70,000 clones; less than 90% were seen once. Collection of blood occurred at baseline, at cycle 4 day 1, and at cycle 7 day 1. Sample: CD4+ or CD8+ T cells sorted from blood, taken in a trial of the OX40 agonist ivuxolimab. V is TRBV19 and J is TRBJ2-5, with 8 bases matching TRBD1. This receptor was obtained from an adult with an advanced solid tumor such as melanoma, head and neck, liver or kidney cancer. CDR3 sequence: CASSIAQGAETQYF. CDR3 nucleotides: TGTGCCAGTAGTATAGCCCAGGGGGCGGAGACCCAGTACTTC. Filled out from reference TRBV19 and TRBJ2-5, the complete variable domain reads DGGITQSPKYLFRKEGQNVTLSCEQNLNHDAMYWYRQDPGQGLRLIYYSQIVNDFQKGDIAEGYSVSREKKESFPLTVTSAQKNPTAFYLCASSIAQGAETQYFGPGTRLLVL.